Listed below are T cell receptor beta chains from one sample, sequenced in a study of T cell responses to AZD1222 COVID-19 vaccine. Sequencing used immunoSEQ multiplex PCR; TCRdb keeps in-frame clones, though not all of them. The data show approximately 130,000 clones, roughly 85% seen once. Sequencing used peripheral blood, obtained 28 days after the second dose of the MenACWY control vaccine. Source of these receptors: an adult who received the MenACWY meningococcal vaccine as a control. Both conserved end residues are trimmed from each CDR3. The D gene is left open where the match is weak.

v_call	d_call	cdr3_aa
TRBV24-1	-	ATSEPRDKNIQY
TRBV14	-	ASSQEGRGLHTQY
TRBV7-9	TRBD1	ASSQAGQGSWGYT
TRBV6-2/TRBV6-3	-	ASSYSKDRMNTEAF
TRBV9	-	ASSVLGYAEAF
TRBV5-4	TRBD1	ASSLDRGTEAF
TRBV21-1	-	ASSKIIGTSGQCYSNQPQH
TRBV5-1	TRBD1	ASSSQGGQPQH
TRBV9	TRBD1	ASSVGTGGSYTDTQY
TRBV3-1/TRBV3-2	TRBD2	ASSQLRGANTGELF
TRBV5-1	TRBD1	ASSPRTGAQEKLF
TRBV7-9	-	AAARGIDQPQH
TRBV7-9	TRBD1	ASTLGQGSAGYGYT
TRBV7-3	TRBD2	ASSYSGLAGGPLTYNEQF
TRBV5-1	-	ASSLGGQPGYT
TRBV10-3	TRBD1	ANARTGNSPLH
TRBV24-1	TRBD2	ATSAGLAGIYNEQF
TRBV7-2	TRBD1	ASSSRTGDYGYT
TRBV20-1	TRBD2	SAPLASEQF
TRBV2	TRBD2	ASSDGGGDTGELF
TRBV7-6	TRBD1	ASSVPGQDSGANVLT
TRBV6-1	TRBD1	ASSESRGQNYNEQF
TRBV2	TRBD2	ASKLAGGPSYEQY
TRBV7-3	-	ASSTSGVAGELF
TRBV5-1	-	ASSSVAWSSYNEQF
TRBV5-6	-	ASSSVKTQY
TRBV5-1	-	ASSVWDLGTGELF
TRBV4-1	-	ASSPISPAYGGYT
TRBV5-1	-	ASSLDGGYEQF
TRBV7-2	-	ASSLLGGNSYNEQF
TRBV19	-	ASAEGGVYQETQY